The rows below give T cell receptor beta chains drawn from one sample of a study of OX40 agonist ivuxolimab in advanced cancers. Sequencing was performed with immunoSEQ multiplex PCR; in TCRdb, only in-frame clones are kept and a portion is missing. The sample holds approximately 52,000 clones; roughly 84% are singletons and the top ten take approximately 1.2%. The material was CD4+ or CD8+ T cells sorted from blood, obtained in a trial of the OX40 agonist ivuxolimab. The receptor set was obtained from an adult with an advanced solid tumor such as melanoma, head and neck, liver or kidney cancer. The CDR3 runs from the conserved cysteine through the conserved F or W. A D gene is named only where the DNA matches it firmly. Clone sizes are given selectively: once, few, many, or a class where the clone is expanded.

j_gene: TRBJ1-1
d_gene: TRBD1
len: 17
v_gene: TRBV18
abundance: NA
CDR3aa: CASSQRVQGAQSSLAFF
CDR3nt: TGTGCCAGCTCACAACGGGTACAGGGGGCGCAAAGTTCATTAGCTTTCTTT

j_gene: TRBJ2-5
d_gene: TRBD2
len: 15
v_gene: TRBV28
abundance: NA
CDR3aa: CASSRGTSGGETQYF
CDR3nt: TGTGCCAGCAGTAGAGGCACTAGCGGGGGTGAGACCCAGTACTTC

j_gene: TRBJ2-7
d_gene: TRBD1
len: 17
v_gene: TRBV11-2
abundance: once
CDR3aa: CASSRTTGTGRGGEQYF
CDR3nt: TGTGCCAGCAGCCGGACGACCGGGACAGGGAGGGGCGGCGAGCAGTACTTC

j_gene: TRBJ2-7
d_gene: TRBD2
len: 15
v_gene: TRBV5-1
abundance: NA
CDR3aa: CASSRRTSGSYEQYF
CDR3nt: TGCGCCAGCAGCCGTAGGACTAGCGGCTCCTACGAGCAGTACTTC

j_gene: TRBJ2-5
d_gene: NA
len: 15
v_gene: TRBV7-2
abundance: NA
CDR3aa: CASSLSRTGRETQYF
CDR3nt: TGTGCCAGCAGCTTATCGAGGACGGGGCGAGAGACCCAGTACTTC

j_gene: TRBJ2-2
d_gene: NA
len: 14
v_gene: TRBV30
abundance: NA
CDR3aa: CAWSGTPNTGELFF
CDR3nt: TGTGCCTGGAGTGGGACACCGAACACCGGGGAGCTGTTTTTT

j_gene: TRBJ1-2
d_gene: TRBD1
len: 13
v_gene: TRBV10-3
abundance: NA
CDR3aa: CAISESGGDGYTF
CDR3nt: TGTGCCATCAGTGAATCAGGGGGCGATGGCTACACCTTC

j_gene: TRBJ1-6
d_gene: NA
len: 11
v_gene: TRBV28
abundance: NA
CDR3aa: CASSSGSPLHF
CDR3nt: TGTGCCAGCAGTTCCGGATCACCCCTCCACTTT

j_gene: TRBJ2-5
d_gene: TRBD1
len: 16
v_gene: TRBV30
abundance: NA
CDR3aa: CAWSRTGFSSTETQYF
CDR3nt: TGTGCCTGGAGCCGGACAGGGTTTTCGAGTACGGAGACCCAGTACTTC

j_gene: TRBJ2-3
d_gene: TRBD2
len: 14
v_gene: TRBV7-9
abundance: NA
CDR3aa: CASSLTSGTDTQYF
CDR3nt: TGTGCCAGCAGCTTGACTAGCGGCACAGATACGCAGTATTTT

j_gene: TRBJ1-1
d_gene: NA
len: 17
v_gene: TRBV6-1
abundance: few
CDR3aa: CASSEILRVDLLTEAFF
CDR3nt: TGTGCCAGCAGTGAAATCCTAAGGGTCGATTTATTAACTGAAGCTTTCTTT

j_gene: TRBJ1-5
d_gene: NA
len: 15
v_gene: TRBV19
abundance: NA
CDR3aa: CASSDGILSNQPQHF
CDR3nt: TGTGCCAGTAGTGATGGGATACTAAGCAATCAGCCCCAGCATTTT

j_gene: TRBJ1-2
d_gene: TRBD1
len: 11
v_gene: TRBV30
abundance: NA
CDR3aa: CAWRDREGYTF
CDR3nt: TGTGCCTGGAGAGACAGGGAGGGCTACACCTTC

j_gene: TRBJ2-3
d_gene: TRBD1
len: 15
v_gene: TRBV15
abundance: once
CDR3aa: CATSSRAGGKDTQYF
CDR3nt: TGTGCCACCAGCAGTCGGGCAGGGGGCAAAGATACGCAGTATTTT

j_gene: TRBJ1-1
d_gene: NA
len: 13
v_gene: TRBV2
abundance: few
CDR3aa: CASSYSLNTEAFF
CDR3nt: TGTGCCAGCAGCTACAGCCTTAACACTGAAGCTTTCTTT

j_gene: TRBJ2-7
d_gene: TRBD1
len: 14
v_gene: TRBV2
abundance: few
CDR3aa: CASTGTGRKVEQYF
CDR3nt: TGTGCCAGCACCGGGACAGGAAGGAAAGTCGAGCAGTACTTC

j_gene: TRBJ2-1
d_gene: TRBD2
len: 18
v_gene: TRBV5-1
abundance: NA
CDR3aa: CASSLGLAGVAFYNEQFF
CDR3nt: TGCGCCAGCAGCTTAGGACTAGCGGGAGTGGCCTTCTACAATGAGCAGTTCTTC

j_gene: TRBJ2-3
d_gene: TRBD2
len: 15
v_gene: TRBV2
abundance: NA
CDR3aa: CASSSSGLATDTQYF
CDR3nt: TGTGCCAGCAGTTCATCTGGACTAGCTACAGATACGCAGTATTTT

j_gene: TRBJ2-5
d_gene: TRBD2
len: 16
v_gene: TRBV27
abundance: NA
CDR3aa: CASSPRTSGMGETQYF
CDR3nt: TGTGCCAGCAGTCCCCGGACTAGCGGGATGGGAGAGACCCAGTACTTC

j_gene: TRBJ1-1
d_gene: NA
len: 14
v_gene: TRBV19
abundance: few
CDR3aa: CASSSENMNTEAFF
CDR3nt: TGTGCCAGTAGTTCGGAGAACATGAACACTGAAGCTTTCTTT

j_gene: TRBJ1-1
d_gene: NA
len: 13
v_gene: TRBV10-3
abundance: NA
CDR3aa: CAIKQGEDTEAFF
CDR3nt: TGTGCCATCAAGCAGGGCGAGGACACTGAAGCTTTCTTT

j_gene: TRBJ2-7
d_gene: NA
len: 15
v_gene: TRBV28
abundance: NA
CDR3aa: CASSLRKYRDYEQYF
CDR3nt: TGTGCCAGCAGTTTAAGAAAGTACAGGGACTACGAGCAGTACTTC

j_gene: TRBJ2-3
d_gene: NA
len: 15
v_gene: TRBV5-1
abundance: few
CDR3aa: CASSPTAGVRDTQYF
CDR3nt: TGCGCCAGCAGCCCTACCGCCGGGGTTAGAGATACGCAGTATTTT

j_gene: TRBJ2-1
d_gene: NA
len: 13
v_gene: TRBV11-3
abundance: NA
CDR3aa: CASSLTASGEQFF
CDR3nt: TGTGCCAGCAGCTTAACGGCTTCGGGGGAGCAGTTCTTC

j_gene: TRBJ2-1
d_gene: TRBD1
len: 15
v_gene: TRBV6-5
abundance: NA
CDR3aa: CASSLTQGAGNEQFF
CDR3nt: TGTGCCAGCAGTCTGACACAGGGGGCAGGTAATGAGCAGTTCTTC

j_gene: TRBJ2-7
d_gene: NA
len: 16
v_gene: TRBV7-8
abundance: NA
CDR3aa: CASSPRGQGRKYEQYF
CDR3nt: TGTGCCAGCAGCCCCCGTGGGCAGGGGAGGAAGTACGAGCAGTACTTC

j_gene: TRBJ1-1
d_gene: NA
len: 15
v_gene: TRBV7-3
abundance: once
CDR3aa: CASSLVSTANTEAFF
CDR3nt: TGTGCCAGCAGCTTGGTCAGTACAGCGAACACTGAAGCTTTCTTT

j_gene: TRBJ2-2
d_gene: NA
len: 18
v_gene: TRBV9
abundance: NA
CDR3aa: CASSAPVGSRVNTGELFF
CDR3nt: TGTGCCAGCAGCGCTCCAGTAGGTTCGCGGGTGAACACCGGGGAGCTGTTTTTT

j_gene: TRBJ2-7
d_gene: TRBD2
len: 14
v_gene: TRBV7-8
abundance: NA
CDR3aa: CASSQTSGTYEQYF
CDR3nt: TGTGCCAGCAGCCAGACTAGCGGTACCTACGAGCAGTACTTC

j_gene: TRBJ1-2
d_gene: NA
len: 15
v_gene: TRBV7-3
abundance: NA
CDR3aa: CASSLSTDRVYGYTF
CDR3nt: TGTGCCAGCAGCCTATCTACGGACAGAGTCTATGGCTACACCTTC

j_gene: TRBJ1-2
d_gene: NA
len: 12
v_gene: TRBV28
abundance: NA
CDR3aa: CATTSDTGIYTF
CDR3nt: TGTGCCACCACTTCGGACACCGGGATCTACACCTTC

j_gene: TRBJ2-5
d_gene: NA
len: 11
v_gene: TRBV30
abundance: NA
CDR3aa: CAWRRQTEQYF
CDR3nt: TGTGCCTGGAGGAGGCAGACGGAGCAGTACTTC

j_gene: TRBJ2-1
d_gene: TRBD1
len: 15
v_gene: TRBV7-9
abundance: NA
CDR3aa: CASRTGGGSYNEQFF
CDR3nt: TGTGCCAGCAGGACAGGGGGCGGATCCTACAATGAGCAGTTCTTC

j_gene: TRBJ1-5
d_gene: NA
len: 14
v_gene: TRBV28
abundance: NA
CDR3aa: CASRAGQRNQPQHF
CDR3nt: TGTGCCAGCAGGGCAGGGCAGAGGAATCAGCCCCAGCATTTT

j_gene: TRBJ1-6
d_gene: TRBD1
len: 15
v_gene: TRBV18
abundance: NA
CDR3aa: CASSSSRDRVAPLHF
CDR3nt: TGTGCCAGCTCGTCATCCCGGGACAGGGTGGCACCCCTCCACTTT

j_gene: TRBJ1-5
d_gene: NA
len: 14
v_gene: TRBV10-2
abundance: NA
CDR3aa: CASTATASNQPQHF
CDR3nt: TGCGCCAGCACCGCGACAGCCAGCAATCAGCCCCAGCATTTT

j_gene: TRBJ2-7
d_gene: NA
len: 14
v_gene: TRBV6-5
abundance: NA
CDR3aa: CASSTGQTTYEQYF
CDR3nt: TGTGCCAGCAGTACTGGGCAGACTACCTACGAGCAGTACTTC

j_gene: TRBJ2-3
d_gene: NA
len: 15
v_gene: TRBV15
abundance: NA
CDR3aa: CATSAPSGSTDTQYF
CDR3nt: TGTGCCACCAGCGCCCCCAGCGGTAGCACAGATACGCAGTATTTT

j_gene: TRBJ2-3
d_gene: NA
len: 12
v_gene: TRBV10-3
abundance: NA
CDR3aa: CAISESGDAQYF
CDR3nt: TGTGCCATCAGTGAGTCGGGAGATGCGCAGTATTTT

j_gene: TRBJ1-3
d_gene: NA
len: 12
v_gene: TRBV19
abundance: once
CDR3aa: CASSEHGNTIYF
CDR3nt: TGTGCCAGTAGTGAACATGGAAACACCATATATTTT

j_gene: TRBJ2-3
d_gene: TRBD2
len: 14
v_gene: TRBV29-1
abundance: NA
CDR3aa: CSVRSGSGVDTQYF
CDR3nt: TGCAGCGTTCGAAGCGGGAGTGGTGTAGATACGCAGTATTTT

j_gene: TRBJ2-5
d_gene: NA
len: 15
v_gene: TRBV5-5
abundance: NA
CDR3aa: CASSLGGWYQETQYF
CDR3nt: TGTGCCAGCAGCTTGGGCGGATGGTACCAAGAGACCCAGTACTTC

j_gene: TRBJ2-7
d_gene: NA
len: 11
v_gene: TRBV15
abundance: once
CDR3aa: CATSADYEQYF
CDR3nt: TGTGCCACCAGCGCCGACTACGAGCAGTACTTC

j_gene: TRBJ2-2
d_gene: NA
len: 19
v_gene: TRBV27
abundance: NA
CDR3aa: CASSLMGLQGGMKTGELFF
CDR3nt: TGTGCCAGCAGCCTTATGGGGCTTCAAGGGGGTATGAAGACCGGGGAGCTGTTTTTT

j_gene: TRBJ2-1
d_gene: NA
len: 15
v_gene: TRBV4-1
abundance: NA
CDR3aa: CASSQAGARPPAWFF
CDR3nt: TGCGCCAGCAGCCAAGCTGGGGCCAGGCCCCCTGCTTGGTTCTTC

j_gene: TRBJ2-6
d_gene: NA
len: 18
v_gene: TRBV4-2
abundance: NA
CDR3aa: CASSQDNTRGSGANVLTF
CDR3nt: TGTGCCAGCAGCCAAGATAACACGAGGGGAAGCGGGGCCAACGTCCTGACTTTC